This T cell receptor (beta chain) was captured by sequencing in a study of blood T cell repertoires in COVID-19. Overall study context: The United States, Italy and Spain were the sources of the acute and convalescent COVID-19 samples. Nucleic acid was either cDNA or gDNA, and it came from T cells, B-cell-depleted T cells, or PBMCs.

In the authors' workflow: It was from reference gene primer amplification that nucleated cell counts were estimated. Clones were sequenced by immunoSEQ multiplex PCR, and TCRdb holds only the in-frame ones, with some missing. The D gene and trimming were derived from the DNA, and the V and J assignments and clone size from that table. The profile shows around 94,000 clones, 80% to 85% of them singletons. The CDR3 totals 15 residues. After removal of 5 bases from V and 10 bases from J, the junction contained 10 bases not matched to a gene. Looked up from germline, CDR1 is WSHSY and CDR2 is SAAADI. This chain uses TRBV10-2 with TRBJ1-6, with TRBD1 identical over 8 bases. This sequence was found in a man between 60 and 75 years old with acute or convalescent COVID-19. Sequencing was done on a sample of peripheral blood. In DNA, the CDR3 is TGCGCCAGCAGTAAGGTCGTGGGACAGGCATCACCCCTCCACTTT. Amino acids: CASSKVVGQASPLHF.